A selection of T cell receptor beta chains follows, all from one sample in a study of Ad26.COV2.S vaccination and SARS-CoV-2 variants. Assay used: immunoSEQ multiplex PCR; TCRdb lists only in-frame clones, some missing. In the table there are approximately 410,000 clones, about 90% of which are singletons. The source was peripheral blood, collected in a trial of Ad26.COV2.S vaccine versus placebo. These receptors were taken from a person between 18 and 59 years old who received the Ad26.COV2.S COVID-19 vaccine or a placebo. Each CDR3 is given with its conserved first and last residue. The order of the fields is J gene, V gene, D gene, clone size, CDR3 protein, CDR3 DNA. D genes are given only for firm matches. Size values are once, few and many counts, or a class for expanded clones, and some rows have none.

TRBJ1-1 | TRBV6-5 | . | . | CASSPVGTEAFF | TGTGCCAGCAGTCCCGTGGGGACTGAAGCTTTCTTT
TRBJ2-1 | TRBV7-2 | . | . | CASSQRISDEQFF | TGTGCCAGCAGCCAACGGATCTCAGATGAGCAGTTCTTC
TRBJ1-2 | TRBV18 | . | . | CASAQQVDYGYTF | TGTGCCAGCGCGCAACAGGTAGACTATGGCTACACCTTC
TRBJ1-2 | TRBV7-6 | TRBD1 | . | CASSQPEEGQGYGYTF | TGTGCCAGCAGCCAACCCGAAGAGGGACAGGGCTATGGCTACACCTTC
TRBJ2-5 | TRBV6-6 | TRBD2 | . | CASSPAGTSGGPPLEETQYF | TGTGCCAGCAGCCCAGCCGGGACTAGCGGGGGCCCTCCTCTTGAAGAGACCCAGTACTTC
TRBJ2-5 | TRBV7-2 | TRBD2 | . | CASSSDLSGGTPTQYF | TGTGCCAGCAGCTCTGACTTAAGCGGGGGGACCCCGACCCAGTACTTC
TRBJ1-1 | TRBV19 | . | . | CASSISNTNTEAFF | TGTGCCAGTAGTATATCCAACACAAACACTGAAGCTTTCTTT
TRBJ1-3 | TRBV4-3 | . | . | CASSQDFRRSGNTIYF | TGCGCCAGCAGCCAAGATTTCAGGCGCTCTGGAAACACCATATATTTT
TRBJ2-7 | TRBV24-1 | . | . | CAKDPWGRFSYEQYF | TGTGCCAAAGATCCTTGGGGCCGCTTCTCCTACGAGCAGTACTTC
TRBJ2-1 | TRBV6-5 | TRBD2 | . | CASSRGLAGGPWQFF | TGTGCCAGCAGTAGGGGACTAGCGGGGGGGCCGTGGCAGTTCTTC
TRBJ1-1 | TRBV7-9 | . | . | CASSPSLGREAFF | TGTGCCAGCAGCCCTTCTCTGGGACGTGAAGCTTTCTTT
TRBJ1-1 | TRBV9 | . | . | CASSVGGWNTEAFF | TGTGCCAGCAGCGTAGGTGGGTGGAACACTGAAGCTTTCTTT
TRBJ2-4 | TRBV2 | . | . | CASRLELVEAKNIQYF | TGTGCCAGCAGACTGGAACTAGTTGAGGCCAAAAACATTCAGTACTTC
TRBJ2-7 | TRBV5-1 | TRBD1 | once | CASSYRDRVYEQYF | TGCGCCAGCAGCTACCGGGACAGGGTCTACGAGCAGTACTTC
TRBJ1-4 | TRBV10-1 | TRBD1 | once | CASSERTGDEKLFF | TGCGCCAGCAGTGAGAGGACAGGGGATGAAAAACTGTTTTTT